Here is one TCR beta chain with its context. This record comes from a study of T cell responses to AZD1222 COVID-19 vaccine. Profiled with immunoSEQ multiplex PCR; TCRdb holds only in-frame clones, not every one. The profile shows under 150,000 clones, about nine tenths of them singletons. Germline CDR1 and CDR2: MDHEN and SYDVKM. The CDR3 is 15 amino acids. Trimming removed 6 bases from V and 6 bases from J; junction bases left unmatched: 9. The genes are TRBV28 and TRBJ2-7, with 12 bases lining up with TRBD1. The TCR comes from an adult who received the AZD1222 COVID-19 vaccine. The starting material was peripheral blood, obtained 28 days after the second AZD1222 dose. The CDR3 sequence is CASSPGGTGGSEQYF. The CDR3 DNA sequence: TGTGCCAGCAGCCCAGGGGGGACAGGGGGCTCCGAGCAGTACTTC.